The TCR beta chain under discussion was sequenced for a study of Ad26.COV2.S vaccination and SARS-CoV-2 variants. Libraries were prepared by immunoSEQ multiplex PCR; TCRdb keeps only in-frame clonotypes and omits some of them. The table shows around 420,000 clones, with 85% to 90% occurring only once. This CDR3 comprises 13 residues. Germline CDR1 reads LNHDA; CDR2 reads SQIVND (reference sequence). V lost 5 bases, J lost 7 bases, and 4 bases stayed unmatched. The treatment denotes: around 19 received Ad26.COV2.S at low or high dose, single or two shots; about 5 received placebo; per-sample allocation not given. Samples were taken on day 63 after the first vaccine or placebo injection. This person who donated was an adult of 18-55 years in Boston.

The material sequenced was peripheral blood, taken in a trial of Ad26.COV2.S vaccine versus placebo. The sequence was collected from a person between 18 and 65 years old who received the Ad26.COV2.S COVID-19 vaccine or a placebo. The chain employs TRBV19 and TRBJ1-1, with TRBD1 identical over 10 bases. In nucleotides, the CDR3 is TGTGCCAGTAGTGAAGGGACAGGGGTTGAAGCTTTCTTT. It encodes CASSEGTGVEAFF.